Here is one T cell receptor (beta chain) with its context. This may stem from a read error, because a much larger clone lies one nucleotide away. The library came from three nested PCR rounds adapted from ARM-PCR protocols. TCRdb re-derived calls from the multiplex PCR reads in MiXCR, one entry per CDR3 protein. The sample includes more than 35,000 distinct CDR3 sequences, roughly 60% of them seen just once. This specimen belongs to a study of tumor and adjacent non-tumor tissue in lung cancer. This sample's RNA came from whole unsorted tissue. This non-tumor lung sample came from over 3 cm beyond the tumor edge. V was clipped by 4 bases and J by 4 bases, with 10 bases between them. Germline-derived CDR1 and CDR2 are GTSNPN and SVGIG (reference sequence). This CDR3 contains 12 residues.

The sequence was collected from a woman aged 40-49 years with non-small cell lung cancer. Input material: distant non-tumor lung tissue. The chain recombines TRBV30 with TRBJ2-5; D remains unclear. CDR3 region: CAWTPGIETQYF. CDR3 bases: TGTGCCTGGACCCCAGGTATAGAGACCCAGTACTTC.